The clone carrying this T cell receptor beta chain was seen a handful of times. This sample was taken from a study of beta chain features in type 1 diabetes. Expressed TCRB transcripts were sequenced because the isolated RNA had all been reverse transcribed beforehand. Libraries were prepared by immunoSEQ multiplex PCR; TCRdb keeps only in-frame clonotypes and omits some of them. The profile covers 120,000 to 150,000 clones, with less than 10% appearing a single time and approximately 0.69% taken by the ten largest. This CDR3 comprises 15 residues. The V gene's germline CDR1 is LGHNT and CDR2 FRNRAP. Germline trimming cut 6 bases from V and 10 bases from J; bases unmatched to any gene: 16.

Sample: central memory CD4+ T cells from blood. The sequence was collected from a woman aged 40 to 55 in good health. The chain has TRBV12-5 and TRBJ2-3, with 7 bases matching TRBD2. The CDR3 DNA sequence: TGTGCTAGTGGCCCTGAGGGAGGGCGAGGGACTTCGCAGTATTTT. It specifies CASGPEGGRGTSQYF.